These T cell receptor beta chains were read from a single sample in a study of T cells in tumors after PD-1 blockade. The method was immunoSEQ multiplex PCR; TCRdb's version includes in-frame clones alone and lacks a portion of them. The sample shows approximately 20,000 clones, 81% of them seen only once. Sequenced material: PBMCs, taken after anti-PD-1 therapy. The origin of the receptors is a human donor with advanced basal cell or squamous cell carcinoma (not recorded which). The CDR3 runs from the conserved cysteine through the conserved F or W. The order of the fields is V gene, J gene, CDR3 protein.

v_call: TRBV5-1
j_call: TRBJ1-2
cdr3_aa: CASSLDGWGQEGYTF

v_call: TRBV2
j_call: TRBJ2-3
cdr3_aa: CASTQQGMSTDTQYF

v_call: TRBV18
j_call: TRBJ2-7
cdr3_aa: CASSPQQTSYEQYF

v_call: TRBV5-1
j_call: TRBJ1-4
cdr3_aa: CASRFTGTNEKLFF

v_call: TRBV6-2/TRBV6-3
j_call: TRBJ1-4
cdr3_aa: CASSKHQGGNEKLFF

v_call: TRBV4-1
j_call: TRBJ1-3
cdr3_aa: CASSQNQGAGGNTIYF

v_call: TRBV7-2
j_call: TRBJ1-3
cdr3_aa: CASSLDTRTGNTIYF

v_call: TRBV5-1
j_call: TRBJ2-2
cdr3_aa: CASSLAPGEVTGELFF

v_call: TRBV24-1
j_call: TRBJ2-7
cdr3_aa: CATSDPLATTLEQYF

v_call: TRBV5-5
j_call: TRBJ2-2
cdr3_aa: CASSVQGGGGTGELFF

v_call: TRBV5-1
j_call: TRBJ1-1
cdr3_aa: CASSYRFGTEAFF

v_call: TRBV6-5
j_call: TRBJ2-3
cdr3_aa: CASSPTNFQGDTQYF

v_call: TRBV7-9
j_call: TRBJ2-1
cdr3_aa: CAYPARASGPSSYNEQFF

v_call: TRBV10-3
j_call: TRBJ1-1
cdr3_aa: CAISDGSRQEAFF

v_call: TRBV3-1/TRBV3-2
j_call: TRBJ2-7
cdr3_aa: CASSQEGLAATGEQYF

v_call: TRBV7-8
j_call: TRBJ1-2
cdr3_aa: CASSPERSPYGYTF

v_call: TRBV10-3
j_call: TRBJ2-1
cdr3_aa: CAISETSGNEQFF

v_call: TRBV20-1
j_call: TRBJ2-7
cdr3_aa: CSAGDGYEQYF

v_call: TRBV5-4
j_call: TRBJ2-7
cdr3_aa: CASSLGPAGSYEQYF

v_call: TRBV27
j_call: TRBJ2-1
cdr3_aa: CASSARLGMLGEQFF

v_call: TRBV7-9
j_call: TRBJ2-7
cdr3_aa: CASSSAGLAGNEQYF

v_call: TRBV29-1
j_call: TRBJ1-1
cdr3_aa: CSVRTGRMNTEAFF

v_call: TRBV7-3
j_call: TRBJ2-1
cdr3_aa: CASSLFAVPGVRNEQFF

v_call: TRBV6-5
j_call: TRBJ1-5
cdr3_aa: CASSTSDLNQPQHF

v_call: TRBV6-2/TRBV6-3
j_call: TRBJ2-7
cdr3_aa: CASSPGVGMRTYEQYF

v_call: TRBV2
j_call: TRBJ2-3
cdr3_aa: CASSEGGEGIRDTQYF

v_call: TRBV3-1/TRBV3-2
j_call: TRBJ2-7
cdr3_aa: CASSQGGYEQYF

v_call: TRBV29-1
j_call: TRBJ2-3
cdr3_aa: CSVSSRDRRSSTDTQYF

v_call: TRBV27
j_call: TRBJ2-7
cdr3_aa: CASSFYPRTGTGEQYF

v_call: TRBV14
j_call: TRBJ1-6
cdr3_aa: CASSPWENSPLHF

v_call: TRBV19
j_call: TRBJ1-6
cdr3_aa: CASSIEPSILHF

v_call: TRBV5-1
j_call: TRBJ2-1
cdr3_aa: CASSLEGGASSYNEQFF

v_call: TRBV9
j_call: TRBJ2-1
cdr3_aa: CASSVGSLAYNEQFF

v_call: TRBV4-1
j_call: TRBJ1-4
cdr3_aa: CASSQGTGGNEKLFF

v_call: TRBV5-1
j_call: TRBJ2-7
cdr3_aa: CASSLESIGEQYF

v_call: TRBV5-1
j_call: TRBJ1-4
cdr3_aa: CASSSRQGNEKLFF

v_call: TRBV20-1
j_call: TRBJ2-2
cdr3_aa: CSAKGTGELFF

v_call: TRBV7-9
j_call: TRBJ1-1
cdr3_aa: CASSLGGVSTEAFF

v_call: TRBV7-6
j_call: TRBJ2-3
cdr3_aa: CASSPPARDTQYF

v_call: TRBV28
j_call: TRBJ2-3
cdr3_aa: CASSFGSPGGRVTDTQYF

v_call: TRBV11-3
j_call: TRBJ1-2
cdr3_aa: CGGAGSYGYTF

v_call: TRBV7-9
j_call: TRBJ2-3
cdr3_aa: CASIRQGATDTQYF

v_call: TRBV7-2
j_call: TRBJ2-3
cdr3_aa: CASSENSGTSGSDTQYF

v_call: TRBV29-1
j_call: TRBJ1-1
cdr3_aa: CSVRTGNTEAFF

v_call: TRBV6-5
j_call: TRBJ2-3
cdr3_aa: CASSYSPSGGTDTQYF

v_call: TRBV3-1/TRBV3-2
j_call: TRBJ2-1
cdr3_aa: CASSQGRNYEQFF

v_call: TRBV4-1
j_call: TRBJ2-5
cdr3_aa: CASSSHGLAGAYQETQYF

v_call: TRBV5-1
j_call: TRBJ1-1
cdr3_aa: CASSVNYRVSTEAFF